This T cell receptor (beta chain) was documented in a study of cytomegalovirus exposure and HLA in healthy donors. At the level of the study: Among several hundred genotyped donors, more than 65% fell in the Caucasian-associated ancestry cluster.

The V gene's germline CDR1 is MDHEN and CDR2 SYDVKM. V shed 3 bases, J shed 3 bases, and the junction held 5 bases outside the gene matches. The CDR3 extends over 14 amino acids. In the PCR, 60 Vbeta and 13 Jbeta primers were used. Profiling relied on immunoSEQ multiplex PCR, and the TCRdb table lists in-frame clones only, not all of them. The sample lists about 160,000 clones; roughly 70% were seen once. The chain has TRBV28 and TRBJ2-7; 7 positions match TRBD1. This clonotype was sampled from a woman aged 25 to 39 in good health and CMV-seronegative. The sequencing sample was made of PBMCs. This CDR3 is CASSFGPGGYEQYF. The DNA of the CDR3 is TGTGCCAGCAGTTTTGGTCCAGGGGGCTACGAGCAGTACTTC.